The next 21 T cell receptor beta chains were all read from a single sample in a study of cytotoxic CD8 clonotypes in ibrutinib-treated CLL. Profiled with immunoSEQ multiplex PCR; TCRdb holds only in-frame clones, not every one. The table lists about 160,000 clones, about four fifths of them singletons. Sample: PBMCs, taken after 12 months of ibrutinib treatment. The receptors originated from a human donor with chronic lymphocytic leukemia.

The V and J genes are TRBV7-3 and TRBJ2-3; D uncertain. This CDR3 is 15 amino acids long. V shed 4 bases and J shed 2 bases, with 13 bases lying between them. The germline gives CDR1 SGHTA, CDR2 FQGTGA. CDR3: CASSSNGHHTDTQYF. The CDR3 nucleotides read TGTGCCAGCAGCTCCAATGGGCATCACACAGATACGCAGTATTTT.

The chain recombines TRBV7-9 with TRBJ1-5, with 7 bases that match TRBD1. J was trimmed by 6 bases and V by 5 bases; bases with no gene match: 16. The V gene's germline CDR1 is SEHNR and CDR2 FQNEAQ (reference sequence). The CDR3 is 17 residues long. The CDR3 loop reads CASSPVGGAGGSQPQHF. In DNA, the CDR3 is TGTGCCAGCAGCCCGGTGGGTGGGGCAGGGGGAAGTCAGCCCCAGCATTTT.

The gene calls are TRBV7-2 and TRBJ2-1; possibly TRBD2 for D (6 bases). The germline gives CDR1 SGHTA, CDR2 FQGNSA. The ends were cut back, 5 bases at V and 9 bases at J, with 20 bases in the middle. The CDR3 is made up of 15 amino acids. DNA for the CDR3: TGTGCCAGCAGCCCCCTTGAGGGGCGGGGAGCTGAGCAGTTCTTC. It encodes CASSPLEGRGAEQFF. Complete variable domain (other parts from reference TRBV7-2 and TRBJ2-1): GAGVSQSPSNKVTEKGKDVELRCDPISGHTALYWYRQSLGQGLEFLIYFQGNSAPDKSGLPSDRFSAERTGGSVSTLTIQRTQQEDSAVYLCASSPLEGRGAEQFFGPGTRLTVL.

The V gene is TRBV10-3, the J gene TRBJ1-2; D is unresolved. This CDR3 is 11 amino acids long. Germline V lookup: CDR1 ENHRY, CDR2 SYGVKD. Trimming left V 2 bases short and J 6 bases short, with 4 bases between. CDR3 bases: TGTGCCATCAGTGAGGCAGATGGCTACACCTTC. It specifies CAISEADGYTF.

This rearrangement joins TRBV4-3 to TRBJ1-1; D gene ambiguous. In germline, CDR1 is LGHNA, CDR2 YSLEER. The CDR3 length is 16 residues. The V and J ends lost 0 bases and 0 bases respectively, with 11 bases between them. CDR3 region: CASSQDLWQMNTEAFF. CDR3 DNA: TGCGCCAGCAGCCAAGATCTTTGGCAGATGAACACTGAAGCTTTCTTT.

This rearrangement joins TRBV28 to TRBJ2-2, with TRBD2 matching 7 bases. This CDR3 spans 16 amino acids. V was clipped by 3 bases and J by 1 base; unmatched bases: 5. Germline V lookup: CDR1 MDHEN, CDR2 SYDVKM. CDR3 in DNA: TGTGCCAGCAGTTTTGGACTAGAGCTGAACACCGGGGAGCTGTTTTTT. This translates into CASSFGLELNTGELFF.

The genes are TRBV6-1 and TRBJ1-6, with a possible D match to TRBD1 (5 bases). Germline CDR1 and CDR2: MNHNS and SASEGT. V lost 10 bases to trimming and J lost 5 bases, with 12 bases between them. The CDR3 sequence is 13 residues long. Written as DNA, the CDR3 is TGTGCCACCCAAAGAGGGGATAATTCACCCCTCCACTTT. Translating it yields CATQRGDNSPLHF.

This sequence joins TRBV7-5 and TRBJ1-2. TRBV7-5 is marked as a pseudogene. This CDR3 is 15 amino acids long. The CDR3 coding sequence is TGTGTCAGAAGCAACCACCCTCTACCTCCCTATGGCTACACCTTC. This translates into CVRSNHPLPPYGYTF.

The CDR3 protein is CSDPRWSGGSSYNEQFF. The CDR3 DNA sequence: TGCAGCGACCCCCGATGGAGCGGGGGGAGCTCCTACAATGAGCAGTTCTTC. The rearrangement links TRBV29-1 to TRBJ2-1; TRBD2 aligns across 9 bases. CDR3 length: 17 amino acids. The germline gives CDR1 SQVTM, CDR2 ANQGSEA. Trimming at V came to 7 bases and at J to 0 bases, leaving 13 bases not matched to a gene.

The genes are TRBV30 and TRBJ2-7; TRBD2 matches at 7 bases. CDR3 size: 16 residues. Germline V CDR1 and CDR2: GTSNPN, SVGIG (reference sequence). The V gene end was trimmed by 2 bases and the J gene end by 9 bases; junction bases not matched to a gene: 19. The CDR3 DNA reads TGTGCCTGGAGTCCCAACAGGCCGGGGAGGGGAAATGCGCAGTACTTC. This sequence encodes CAWSPNRPGRGNAQYF. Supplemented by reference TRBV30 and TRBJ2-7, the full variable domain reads SQTIHQWPATLVQPVGSPLSLECTVEGTSNPNLYWYRQAAGRGLQLLFYSVGIGQISSEVPQNLSASRPQDRQFILSSKKLLLSDSGFYLCAWSPNRPGRGNAQYFGPGTRLTVT.

In DNA, the CDR3 is TGTGCCAGCAGTTTCGGGAACAGGGTCACTGAAGCTTTCTTT. Encoded protein: CASSFGNRVTEAFF. V is TRBV28 and J is TRBJ1-1; TRBD1 might be the D (6 bases). Trimming cost V 3 bases and J 4 bases, with 12 bases left between them. Per germline, CDR1 MDHEN and CDR2 SYDVKM. This CDR3 spans 14 amino acids.

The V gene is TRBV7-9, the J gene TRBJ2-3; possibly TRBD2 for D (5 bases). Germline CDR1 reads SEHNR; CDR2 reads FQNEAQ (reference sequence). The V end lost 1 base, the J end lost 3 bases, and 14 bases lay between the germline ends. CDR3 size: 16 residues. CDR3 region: CASSLEEAGTTDTQYF. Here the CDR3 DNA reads TGTGCCAGCAGCTTAGAGGAGGCAGGCACAACAGATACGCAGTATTTT.

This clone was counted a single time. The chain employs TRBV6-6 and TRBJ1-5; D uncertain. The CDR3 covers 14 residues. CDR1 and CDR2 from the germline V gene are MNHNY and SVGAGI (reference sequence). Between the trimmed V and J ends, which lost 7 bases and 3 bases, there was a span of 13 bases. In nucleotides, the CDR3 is TGTGCCAGCACCTCGACGGTCGCCAATCAGCCCCAGCATTTT. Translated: CASTSTVANQPQHF.

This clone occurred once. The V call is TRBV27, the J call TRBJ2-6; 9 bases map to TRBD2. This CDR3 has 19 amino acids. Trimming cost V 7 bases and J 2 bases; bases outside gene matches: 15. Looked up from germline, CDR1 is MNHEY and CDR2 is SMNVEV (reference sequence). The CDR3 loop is CASTRDGSGRLAGANVLTF. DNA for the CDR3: TGTGCCAGCACCCGGGACGGAAGCGGGAGGTTGGCTGGGGCCAACGTCCTGACTTTC.

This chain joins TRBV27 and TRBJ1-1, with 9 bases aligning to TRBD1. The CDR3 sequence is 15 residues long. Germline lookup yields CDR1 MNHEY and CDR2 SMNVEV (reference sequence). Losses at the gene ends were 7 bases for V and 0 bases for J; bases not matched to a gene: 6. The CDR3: CASKQGAGVNTEAFF. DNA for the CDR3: TGTGCCAGCAAACAGGGGGCAGGAGTGAACACTGAAGCTTTCTTT.

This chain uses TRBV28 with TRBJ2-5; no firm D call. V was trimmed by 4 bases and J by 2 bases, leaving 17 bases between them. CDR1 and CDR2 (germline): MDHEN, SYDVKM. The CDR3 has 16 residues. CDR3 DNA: TGTGCCAGCAGTTCTCCAGCGTACGGGCGACAAGAGACCCAGTACTTC. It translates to CASSSPAYGRQETQYF.

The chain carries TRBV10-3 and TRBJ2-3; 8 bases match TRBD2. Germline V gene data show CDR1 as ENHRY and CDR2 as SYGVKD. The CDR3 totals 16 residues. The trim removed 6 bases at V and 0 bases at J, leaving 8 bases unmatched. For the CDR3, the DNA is TGTGCCATCAGCGGGCTACTAGCGGACAGCACAGATACGCAGTATTTT. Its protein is CAISGLLADSTDTQYF.

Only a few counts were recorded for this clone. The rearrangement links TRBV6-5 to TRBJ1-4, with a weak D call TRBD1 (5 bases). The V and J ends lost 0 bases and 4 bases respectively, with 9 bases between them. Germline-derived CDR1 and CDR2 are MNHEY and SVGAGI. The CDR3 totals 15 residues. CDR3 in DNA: TGTGCCAGCAGTTACTCGGGGCAGAGTAATGAAAAACTGTTTTTT. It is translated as CASSYSGQSNEKLFF.

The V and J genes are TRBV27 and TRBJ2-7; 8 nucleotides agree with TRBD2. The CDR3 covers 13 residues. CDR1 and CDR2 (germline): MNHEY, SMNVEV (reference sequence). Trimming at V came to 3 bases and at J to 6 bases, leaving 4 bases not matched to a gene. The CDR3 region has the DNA TGTGCCAGCAGTTTGGGCGGGAGGTCCGAGCAGTACTTC. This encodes CASSLGGRSEQYF.

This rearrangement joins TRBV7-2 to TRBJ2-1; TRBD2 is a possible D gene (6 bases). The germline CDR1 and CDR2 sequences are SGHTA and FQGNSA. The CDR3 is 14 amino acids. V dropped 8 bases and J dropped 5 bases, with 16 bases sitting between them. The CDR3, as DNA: TGTGCCAGCCGGGACTTCGCACAGAACAATGAGCAGTTCTTC. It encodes CASRDFAQNNEQFF.

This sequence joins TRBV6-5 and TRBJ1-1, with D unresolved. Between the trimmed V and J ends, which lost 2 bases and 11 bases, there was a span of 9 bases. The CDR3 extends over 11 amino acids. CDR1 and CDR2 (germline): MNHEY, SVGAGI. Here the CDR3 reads CASSYDYWAFF. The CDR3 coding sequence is TGTGCCAGCAGTTACGATTATTGGGCTTTCTTT.